This is a list of T cell receptor beta chains from one sample in a study of blood T cell repertoires in COVID-19. Measured with immunoSEQ multiplex PCR; TCRdb has only the in-frame clones, and not every one. Among about 190,000 clones listed, approximately 90% were seen once. The material sequenced was peripheral blood. The receptors here all came from a man between 65 and 85 years old with active or convalescent COVID-19. CDR3s include the opening cysteine and the closing phenylalanine or tryptophan. The D gene is left open where the match is weak. Clone size is not always given. Where it is, it says once, few, many or a class for expanded clones.

D,J,V,size,DNA,CDR3
-,TRBJ2-7,TRBV12-3/TRBV12-4,-,TGTGCCAGCAATGATGGACTGCGCTACGAGCAGTACTTC,CASNDGLRYEQYF
-,TRBJ2-5,TRBV2,-,TGTGCCAGCAGTGAAACCAGGTTTGAGACCCAGTACTTC,CASSETRFETQYF
TRBD2,TRBJ2-3,TRBV29-1,once,TGCAGCGTTGGTTTCCTAGCGGCCACTAGCACAGATACGCAGTATTTT,CSVGFLAATSTDTQYF
-,TRBJ1-2,TRBV5-5,-,TGTGCCAGCAGCTTGAACGTCAGATCAGACTATGGCTACACCTTC,CASSLNVRSDYGYTF
-,TRBJ2-5,TRBV15,-,TGTGCCACCAGCAGAGGGGAACGACCCGGACAACAAGAGACCCAGTACTTC,CATSRGERPGQQETQYF
-,TRBJ2-3,TRBV28,-,TGTGCCAGCAGTTTGCCGGGATGGGGCACAGATACGCAGTATTTT,CASSLPGWGTDTQYF
-,TRBJ2-2,TRBV6-5,-,TGTGCCAGCAGTACAGGGGGGGCCGGGGAGCTGTTTTTT,CASSTGGAGELFF
TRBD2,TRBJ2-1,TRBV9,once,TGTGCCAGCAGTCCCACGGGGGGGTACAATGAGCAGTTCTTC,CASSPTGGYNEQFF
-,TRBJ2-2,TRBV30,-,TGTGCCCGCGGGACTCCATACACCGGGGAGCTGTTTTTT,CARGTPYTGELFF
TRBD1,TRBJ2-2,TRBV24-1,once,TGTGCCACCGGGGGACAGGGGGCGAACACCGGGGAGCTGTTTTTT,CATGGQGANTGELFF
-,TRBJ1-4,TRBV28,few,TGTGCCAGCAGTATCAGTCCCTCAACTAATGAAAAACTGTTTTTT,CASSISPSTNEKLFF
-,TRBJ1-2,TRBV7-2,-,TGTGCCAGCAGCCAACAGGGAACCTTTGCGGGCTACACCTTC,CASSQQGTFAGYTF
-,TRBJ2-6,TRBV19,few,TGTGCCAGTAGTATAATAGGGGGCTCTGGGGCCAACGTCCTGACTTTC,CASSIIGGSGANVLTF
-,TRBJ1-1,TRBV15,-,TGTGCCACCAGCAGGGAGCCCAGAGTCCTTGGCACTGAAGCTTTCTTT,CATSREPRVLGTEAFF
TRBD1,TRBJ1-5,TRBV5-4,-,TGTGCCATCCGAGACAGGGACGGTCAGCCCCAGCATTTT,CAIRDRDGQPQHF